This T cell receptor (beta chain) was sequenced in a study of CD8 T cells in ankylosing spondylitis. Findings of the study overall: Roughly eight highly homologous variants made up a TCR beta motif that seemed to typify ankylosing spondylitis blood. The clones that were linked to disease were reported to be significantly enriched in matched synovial fluid samples from ankylosing spondylitis patients. Clones linked to disease, bearing a CD8+ phenotype, were relatively rare in peripheral blood. In the blood and synovial fluid of reactive arthritis, some motif variants had been previously reported.

This clonotype was observed at least ten times. Antigen: not known. Preparation of TCR beta libraries was done by quantitative 5'-RACE with molecular barcodes. TCRdb called the 5' RACE reads again in MiXCR, with one record for every CDR3 protein. The repertoire has fewer than 550,000 distinct CDR3 sequences, 5.3% of them found once; the top ten carry around 3.6%. The V and J ends lost 5 bases and 3 bases respectively, with 16 bases between them. Per germline, CDR1 LNHNV and CDR2 YYDKDF (reference sequence). The CDR3 is 15 amino acids. This chain connects TRBV15 to TRBJ1-1, with D maybe TRBD1 (5 bases). Sequences were obtained from blood, either unsorted or a sorted T cell fraction (not recorded which). The receptor was isolated from a male donor with ankylosing spondylitis. The CDR3 DNA is TGTGCCACCAGCCCCAGACCGGGAGGGGACACTGAAGCTTTCTTT. Its translation: CATSPRPGGDTEAFF.